A selection of T cell receptor beta chains follows, all from one sample in a study of shared clonotypes between healthy human individuals. Measured with immunoSEQ multiplex PCR; TCRdb has only the in-frame clones, and not every one. The sample holds a few million clones, approximately 95% seen once. Sequencing used naive CD4+ T cells sorted from blood. The receptors stem from a man between 18 and 35 years old in good health. CDR3s include the opening cysteine and the closing phenylalanine or tryptophan. The order of the fields is D gene, J gene, clone size, V gene, CDR3 DNA, CDR3 protein. A D gene is named only where the DNA matches it firmly. Some rows mark clone size as missing; the rest say once, few, many or name a class of expanded clone.

D: TRBD2; J: TRBJ2-3; size: NA; V: TRBV28; DNA: TGTGCCAGCAGTTCACTAGCGACCTTAGGGAAGGGTGATACGCAGTATTTT; CDR3: CASSSLATLGKGDTQYF
D: TRBD2; J: TRBJ2-3; size: NA; V: TRBV5-1; DNA: TGCGCCAGCAGCTTGGCCGGGGGACTAGCCGCAGATACGCAGTATTTT; CDR3: CASSLAGGLAADTQYF
D: NA; J: TRBJ1-6; size: NA; V: TRBV30; DNA: TGTGCCTGGAGTGGGTGGGGCACATATAATTCACCCCTCCACTTT; CDR3: CAWSGWGTYNSPLHF
D: NA; J: TRBJ2-1; size: NA; V: TRBV28; DNA: TGTGCCAGCAGCCGCCCATACACGAGGGACGATGAGCAGTTCTTC; CDR3: CASSRPYTRDDEQFF
D: TRBD2; J: TRBJ2-1; size: NA; V: TRBV5-1; DNA: TGCGCCAGCAGCTTGAGCAGCGGGGGTTATGAGCAGTTCTTC; CDR3: CASSLSSGGYEQFF
D: TRBD1; J: TRBJ1-4; size: NA; V: TRBV29-1; DNA: TGCAGCGTTGGACAGGGCTGGAATGAAAAACTGTTTTTT; CDR3: CSVGQGWNEKLFF
D: TRBD1; J: TRBJ2-2; size: NA; V: TRBV10-3; DNA: TGTGCCATCAGCCACAGGGGGCCTAACACCGGGGAGCTGTTTTTT; CDR3: CAISHRGPNTGELFF
D: NA; J: TRBJ1-2; size: few; V: TRBV6-6; DNA: TGTGCCAGCAGTTACCTGCCCTTCTATGGCTACACCTTC; CDR3: CASSYLPFYGYTF
D: NA; J: TRBJ2-7; size: once; V: TRBV19; DNA: TGTGCCAGTAGCACACCCCACCTCAGGGGTACATACTACGAGCAGTACTTC; CDR3: CASSTPHLRGTYYEQYF
D: NA; J: TRBJ2-1; size: NA; V: TRBV6-6; DNA: TGTGCCAGCAGTTACTCCAGAAACAATGAGCAGTTCTTC; CDR3: CASSYSRNNEQFF
D: TRBD1; J: TRBJ1-3; size: NA; V: TRBV7-9; DNA: TGTGCCAGCAGCTTAGGGGGACAGGGGAACGGAAACACCATATATTTT; CDR3: CASSLGGQGNGNTIYF
D: TRBD2; J: TRBJ2-5; size: NA; V: TRBV5-1; DNA: TGCGCCAGCAGCTTCGGCCCAGCGGGGGGTCAAGAGACCCAGTACTTC; CDR3: CASSFGPAGGQETQYF
D: NA; J: TRBJ1-1; size: NA; V: TRBV7-9; DNA: TGTGCCAGCAGCTTAGGGGATGGGGGACACAAGAACACTGAAGCTTTCTTT; CDR3: CASSLGDGGHKNTEAFF
D: NA; J: TRBJ1-3; size: NA; V: TRBV7-8; DNA: TGTGCCAGCAGCCACCCTGGAAACACCATATATTTT; CDR3: CASSHPGNTIYF
D: NA; J: TRBJ2-3; size: NA; V: TRBV28; DNA: TGTGCCAGCAGTCATAGCGGCCCGGGGAAAGATACGCAGTATTTT; CDR3: CASSHSGPGKDTQYF
D: NA; J: TRBJ1-5; size: NA; V: TRBV30; DNA: TGTGCCTGGAGTGCGGAGTTCAATCAGCCCCAGCATTTT; CDR3: CAWSAEFNQPQHF
D: NA; J: TRBJ1-5; size: NA; V: TRBV19; DNA: TGTGCCAGTAGTATCACAGGGCGAATCAATCAGCCCCAGCATTTT; CDR3: CASSITGRINQPQHF
D: NA; J: TRBJ1-1; size: NA; V: TRBV7-2; DNA: TGTGCCAGCAGCTTACTCCGGGGGAAGTCTGGGACTGAAGCTTTCTTT; CDR3: CASSLLRGKSGTEAFF
D: TRBD1; J: TRBJ1-5; size: NA; V: TRBV6-4; DNA: TGTGCCAGCAGTGATGTGACAGGGGGCGGTCAGCCCCAGCATTTT; CDR3: CASSDVTGGGQPQHF
D: TRBD2; J: TRBJ2-2; size: NA; V: TRBV6-5; DNA: TGTGCCAGCAGTGCTCGGACTAGCGATCGGGAGCTGTTTTTT; CDR3: CASSARTSDRELFF
D: TRBD1; J: TRBJ2-1; size: NA; V: TRBV25-1; DNA: TGTGCCAGCAGTGATCCGGGACAGGGGTCATACAATGAGCAGTTCTTC; CDR3: CASSDPGQGSYNEQFF
D: NA; J: TRBJ2-7; size: NA; V: TRBV11-3; DNA: TGTGCCAGCGCAAAAGGGGCGGCCCCCTACGAGCAGTACTTC; CDR3: CASAKGAAPYEQYF
D: NA; J: TRBJ2-7; size: NA; V: TRBV10-3; DNA: TGTGCCATCAGTGTCAGCGAGGGACCCTACGAGCAGTACTTC; CDR3: CAISVSEGPYEQYF